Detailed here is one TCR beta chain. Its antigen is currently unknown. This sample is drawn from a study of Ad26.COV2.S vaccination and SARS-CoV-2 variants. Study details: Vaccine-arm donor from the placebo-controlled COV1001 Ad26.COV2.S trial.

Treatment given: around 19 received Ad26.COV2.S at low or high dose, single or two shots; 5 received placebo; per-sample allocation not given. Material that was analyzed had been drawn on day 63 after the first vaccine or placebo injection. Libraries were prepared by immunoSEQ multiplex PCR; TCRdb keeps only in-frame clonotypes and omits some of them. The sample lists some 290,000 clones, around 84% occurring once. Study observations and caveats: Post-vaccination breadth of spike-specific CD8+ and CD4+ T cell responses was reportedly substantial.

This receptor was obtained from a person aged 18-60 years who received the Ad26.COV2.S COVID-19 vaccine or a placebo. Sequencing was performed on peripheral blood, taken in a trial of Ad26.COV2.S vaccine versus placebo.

In DNA form, the CDR3 reads TGTGCCAGCAGCTTCCCCCGGACTTTGGGAGAGACCCAGTACTTC. Translating it yields CASSFPRTLGETQYF. This chain joins TRBV7-2 and TRBJ2-5, with D possibly matching TRBD2 (5 bases). Trimming removed 3 bases from V and 4 bases from J, with 15 bases in between. CDR3 length: 15 amino acids. Germline lookup yields CDR1 SGHTA and CDR2 FQGNSA.